The clone carrying this T cell receptor beta chain showed up just once. Its matching antigen is unknown. Trimming shortened V by 3 bases and J by 11 bases, and 19 bases separated the two germline ends. Germline lookup yields CDR1 KGHSH and CDR2 LQKENI. This CDR3 contains 14 residues. These data originate in a study of cytomegalovirus exposure and HLA in healthy donors. Regarding the study as a whole: Most likely, a cluster of highly shared sequence variants arose as a sequencing artifact.

Amplification used 60 Vbeta primers and 13 Jbeta primers. The data were produced by immunoSEQ multiplex PCR, yet TCRdb's version contains in-frame clones alone and is incomplete. The data hold about 190,000 clones, with around four fifths observed a single time. What was sequenced was PBMCs. The source of this sequence is a woman aged 45-65 years in good health and CMV-seropositive. The chain joins TRBV18 to TRBJ1-1, with D maybe TRBD1 (5 bases). The CDR3 DNA reads TGTGCCAGCTCACCTCCTAATGGGGGGGTCGCGGCTTTCTTT. Encoded protein: CASSPPNGGVAAFF.